This T cell receptor (beta chain) was sequenced during a study of T cell responses to AZD1222 COVID-19 vaccine. V gave up 5 bases and J gave up 7 bases; unmatched junction bases: 6. In germline, CDR1 is SGHRS, CDR2 YFSETQ. The CDR3 extends over 14 amino acids. Clones were read by immunoSEQ multiplex PCR, and TCRdb kept only the in-frame ones, dropping some. Here the sample spans 110,000 to 150,000 clones, about 92% being singletons. The receptor was isolated from an adult who received the AZD1222 COVID-19 vaccine. J is TRBJ2-1 and V is TRBV5-1, with 10 bases matching TRBD1. The sequences come from peripheral blood, collected 28 days after the second AZD1222 dose. In nucleotides, the CDR3 is TGCGCCAGCAGTCCGGGACAGGGGTGGAATGAGCAGTTCTTC. This sequence encodes CASSPGQGWNEQFF.